This T cell receptor (beta chain) appears in the sequencing data of a study of CD8 T cells in ankylosing spondylitis. In TCRdb, the 5' RACE reads were re-called with MiXCR into one record per CDR3 protein. The sample consists of more than 400,000 distinct CDR3 sequences, about 5% of them appearing once. Losses at the gene ends were 3 bases for V and 9 bases for J; bases not matched to a gene: 6. The CDR3 is 13 residues long. The germline V gene encodes CDR1 SGHDT and CDR2 YYEEEE. This clonotype came up many times. Its target is not known. Study results and caveats: For ankylosing spondylitis blood, a TCR beta motif of 7 or 8 highly homologous variants appeared characteristic.

The sample comprised blood, either unsorted or a sorted T cell fraction (not recorded which). The sequence came from a male donor with ankylosing spondylitis. The V call is TRBV5-6, the J call TRBJ2-1; 7 bases match TRBD2. This chain's CDR3 is CASSSEREGEQFF. The DNA for the CDR3 is TGTGCCAGCAGCTCCGAGCGGGAAGGTGAGCAGTTCTTC. The entire variable domain, with the rest obtained from reference TRBV5-6 and TRBJ2-1, is as follows: DAGVTQSPTHLIKTRGQQVTLRCSPKSGHDTVSWYQQALGQGPQFIFQYYEEEERQRGNFPDRFSGHQFPNYSSELNVNALLLGDSALYLCASSSEREGEQFFGPGTRLTVL.